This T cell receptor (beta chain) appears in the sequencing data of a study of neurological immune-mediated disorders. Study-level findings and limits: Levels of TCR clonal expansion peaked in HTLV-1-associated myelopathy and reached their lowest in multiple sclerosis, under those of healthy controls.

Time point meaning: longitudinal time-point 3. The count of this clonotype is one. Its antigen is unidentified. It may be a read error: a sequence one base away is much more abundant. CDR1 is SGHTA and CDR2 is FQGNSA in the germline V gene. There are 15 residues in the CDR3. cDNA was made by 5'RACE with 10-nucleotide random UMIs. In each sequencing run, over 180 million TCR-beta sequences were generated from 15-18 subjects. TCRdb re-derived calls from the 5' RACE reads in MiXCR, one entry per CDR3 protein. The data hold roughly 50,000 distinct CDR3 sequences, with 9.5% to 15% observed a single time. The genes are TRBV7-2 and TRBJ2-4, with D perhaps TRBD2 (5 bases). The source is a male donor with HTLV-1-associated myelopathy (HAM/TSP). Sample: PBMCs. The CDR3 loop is CASGLASGALNIQYF. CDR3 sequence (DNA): TGTGCCAGCGGCTTAGCGAGTGGAGCTCTTAACATTCAGTACTTC.